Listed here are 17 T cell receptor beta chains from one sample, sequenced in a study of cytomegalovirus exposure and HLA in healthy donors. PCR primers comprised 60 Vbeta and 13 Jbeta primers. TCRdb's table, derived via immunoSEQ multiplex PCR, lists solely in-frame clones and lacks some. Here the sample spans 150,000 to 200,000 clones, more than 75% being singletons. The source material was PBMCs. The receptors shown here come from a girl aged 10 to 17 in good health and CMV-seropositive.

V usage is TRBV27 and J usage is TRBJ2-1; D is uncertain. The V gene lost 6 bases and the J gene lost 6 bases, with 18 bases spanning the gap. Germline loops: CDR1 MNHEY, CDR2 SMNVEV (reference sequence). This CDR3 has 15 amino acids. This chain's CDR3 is CASSFTLPRSNEQFF. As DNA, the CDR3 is TGTGCCAGCAGCTTTACGCTTCCGAGGAGCAATGAGCAGTTCTTC.

CDR3 in DNA: TGTGCCAGCAGGATAGACGGGGGGTTCTACAATGAGCAGTTCTTC. This gives the protein CASRIDGGFYNEQFF. This sequence joins TRBV27 and TRBJ2-1; 7 bases fit TRBD2. The V gene's germline CDR1 is MNHEY and CDR2 SMNVEV (reference sequence). Trimming cost V 6 bases and J 3 bases; bases outside gene matches: 8. CDR3 length: 15 amino acids.

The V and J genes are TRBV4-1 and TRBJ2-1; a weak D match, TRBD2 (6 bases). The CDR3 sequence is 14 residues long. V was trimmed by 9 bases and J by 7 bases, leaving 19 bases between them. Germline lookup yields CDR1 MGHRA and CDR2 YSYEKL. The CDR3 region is CASTSRLRLNEQFF. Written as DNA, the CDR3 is TGCGCCAGTACTAGCCGACTTCGATTAAATGAGCAGTTCTTC.

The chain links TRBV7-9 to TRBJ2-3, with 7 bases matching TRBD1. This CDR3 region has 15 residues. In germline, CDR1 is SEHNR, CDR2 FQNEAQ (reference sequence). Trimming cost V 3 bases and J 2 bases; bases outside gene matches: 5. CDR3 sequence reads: CASSFVTGITDTQYF. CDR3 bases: TGTGCCAGCAGCTTCGTGACAGGGATCACAGATACGCAGTATTTT. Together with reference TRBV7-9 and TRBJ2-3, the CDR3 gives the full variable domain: DTGVSQNPRHKITKRGQNVTFRCDPISEHNRLYWYRQTLGQGPEFLTYFQNEAQLEKSRLLSDRFSAERPKGSFSTLEIQRTEQGDSAMYLCASSFVTGITDTQYFGPGTRLTVL.

In DNA, the CDR3 is TGTGCCAGCGGAGACAGGAACACTGAAGCTTTCTTT. This encodes CASGDRNTEAFF. The chain uses TRBV25-1 and TRBJ1-1, with D maybe TRBD1 (5 bases). Germline V gene sequence: CDR1 MGHDK, CDR2 SYGVNS. Deletions cut 8 bases from V and 1 base from J, with 8 bases between. CDR3 length equals 12 residues.

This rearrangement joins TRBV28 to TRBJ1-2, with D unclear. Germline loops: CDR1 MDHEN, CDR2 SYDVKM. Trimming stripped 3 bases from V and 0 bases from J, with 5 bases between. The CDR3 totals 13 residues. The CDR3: CASSFVANYGYTF. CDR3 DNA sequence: TGTGCCAGCAGTTTCGTAGCTAACTATGGCTACACCTTC.

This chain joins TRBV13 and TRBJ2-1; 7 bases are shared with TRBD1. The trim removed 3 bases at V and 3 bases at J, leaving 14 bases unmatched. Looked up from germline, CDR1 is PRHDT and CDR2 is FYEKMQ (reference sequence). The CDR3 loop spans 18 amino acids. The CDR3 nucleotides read TGTGCCAGCAGCTTGGGCAAACAGGGGATGAGCTACTACAATGAGCAGTTCTTC. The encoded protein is CASSLGKQGMSYYNEQFF.

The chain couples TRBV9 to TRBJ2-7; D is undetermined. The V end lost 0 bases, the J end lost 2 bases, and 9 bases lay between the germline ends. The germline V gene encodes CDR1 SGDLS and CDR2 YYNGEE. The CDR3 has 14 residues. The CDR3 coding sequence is TGTGCCAGCAGCGTAGGGAGTACCACCTACGAGCAGTACTTC. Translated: CASSVGSTTYEQYF.

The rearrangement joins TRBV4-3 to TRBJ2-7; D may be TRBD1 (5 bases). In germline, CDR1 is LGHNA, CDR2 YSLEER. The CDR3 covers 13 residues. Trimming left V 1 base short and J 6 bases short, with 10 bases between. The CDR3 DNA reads TGCGCCAGCAGCCAAGCTACAGGCCTCGAGCAGTACTTC. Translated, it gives CASSQATGLEQYF.

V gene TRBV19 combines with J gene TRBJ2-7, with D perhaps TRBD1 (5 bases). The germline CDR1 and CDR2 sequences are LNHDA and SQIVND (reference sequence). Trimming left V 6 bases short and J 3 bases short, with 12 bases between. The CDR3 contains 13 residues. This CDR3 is CASRPDISYEQYF. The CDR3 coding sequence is TGTGCCAGTAGACCGGACATAAGCTACGAGCAGTACTTC.

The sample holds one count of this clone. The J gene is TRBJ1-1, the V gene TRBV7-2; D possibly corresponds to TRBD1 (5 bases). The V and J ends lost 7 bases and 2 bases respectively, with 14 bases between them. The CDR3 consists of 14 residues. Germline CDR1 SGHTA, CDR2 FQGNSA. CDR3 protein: CASTRGGINTEAFF. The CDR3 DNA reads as TGTGCCAGCACCCGGGGGGGTATAAACACTGAAGCTTTCTTT. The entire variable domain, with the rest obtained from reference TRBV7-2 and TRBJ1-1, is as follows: GAGVSQSPSNKVTEKGKDVELRCDPISGHTALYWYRQSLGQGLEFLIYFQGNSAPDKSGLPSDRFSAERTGGSVSTLTIQRTQQEDSAVYLCASTRGGINTEAFFGQGTRLTVV.

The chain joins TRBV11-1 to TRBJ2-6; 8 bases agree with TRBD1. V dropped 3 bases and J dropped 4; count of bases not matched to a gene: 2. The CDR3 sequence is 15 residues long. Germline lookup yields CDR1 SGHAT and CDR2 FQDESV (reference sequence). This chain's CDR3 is CASSFRGQGANVLTF. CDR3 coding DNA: TGTGCCAGCAGCTTCAGGGGGCAAGGGGCCAACGTCCTGACTTTC.

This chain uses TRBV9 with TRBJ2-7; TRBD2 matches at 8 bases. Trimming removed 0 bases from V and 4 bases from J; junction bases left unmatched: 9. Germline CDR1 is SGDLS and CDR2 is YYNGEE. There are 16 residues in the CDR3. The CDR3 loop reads CASSVARASGFYEQYF. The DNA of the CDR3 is TGTGCCAGCAGCGTAGCTCGGGCTAGCGGGTTTTACGAGCAGTACTTC.

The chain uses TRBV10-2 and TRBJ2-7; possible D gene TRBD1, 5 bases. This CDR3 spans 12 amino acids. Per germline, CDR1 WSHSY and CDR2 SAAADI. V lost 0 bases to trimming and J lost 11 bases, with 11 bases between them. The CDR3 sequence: CASSESADSEYF. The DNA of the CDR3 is TGCGCCAGCAGTGAGTCAGCCGACAGTGAGTACTTC.

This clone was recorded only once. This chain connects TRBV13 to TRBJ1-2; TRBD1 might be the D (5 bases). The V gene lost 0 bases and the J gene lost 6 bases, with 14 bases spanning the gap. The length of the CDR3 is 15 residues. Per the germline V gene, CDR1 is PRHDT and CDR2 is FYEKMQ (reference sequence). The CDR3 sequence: CASSLGGQARDGYTF. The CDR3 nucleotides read TGTGCCAGCAGCTTAGGGGGGCAGGCCCGGGATGGCTACACCTTC.

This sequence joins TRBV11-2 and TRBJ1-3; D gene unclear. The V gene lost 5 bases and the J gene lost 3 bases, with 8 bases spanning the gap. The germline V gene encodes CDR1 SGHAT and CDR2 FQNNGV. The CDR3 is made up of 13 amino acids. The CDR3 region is CASSPGDGNTIYF. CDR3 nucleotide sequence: TGTGCCAGCAGCCCCGGTGATGGAAACACCATATATTTT.

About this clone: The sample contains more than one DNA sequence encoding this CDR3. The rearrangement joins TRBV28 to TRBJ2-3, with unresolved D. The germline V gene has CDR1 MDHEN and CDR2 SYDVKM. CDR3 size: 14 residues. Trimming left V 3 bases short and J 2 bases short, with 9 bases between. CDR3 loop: CASSFSQITDTQYF. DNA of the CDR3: TGTGCCAGCAGTTTCTCACAGATCACAGATACGCAGTATTTT.